The source of this TCR beta chain is a study of cytotoxic CD8 clonotypes in ibrutinib-treated CLL. In the study overall: It was after a median approximately twelve months of treatment, range 6 to 36, that response samples were taken.

Only in-frame clones appear in the TCRdb table, and some are missing; sequencing was by immunoSEQ multiplex PCR. The profile shows about 40,000 clones, around 70% of them singletons. Sequencing was performed on PBMCs, taken at disease progression, from a patient treated with ibrutinib. This clonotype originated in a human donor with chronic lymphocytic leukemia.

The DNA of the CDR3 is TGTGCCAGCAGCCAAACAGGGGTGGACGGGGAGCTGTTTTTT. Residues: CASSQTGVDGELFF. The chain has TRBV5-8 and TRBJ2-2; TRBD1 aligns across 7 bases. V was clipped by 4 bases and J by 7 bases; unmatched bases: 7. CDR1 SGHTS and CDR2 YDEGEE come from the germline V gene. The CDR3 has 14 residues.